This is a list of T cell receptor beta chains from one sample in a study of T cell responses to AZD1222 COVID-19 vaccine. Profiling relied on immunoSEQ multiplex PCR, and the TCRdb table lists in-frame clones only, not all of them. The sample consists of more than 80,000 clones, over 75% of them appearing once. Sample: peripheral blood, taken on day 0 of AZD1222 vaccination. Receptors originate from an adult in good health. Both conserved end residues are part of each CDR3. A D gene is named only where the DNA matches it firmly. Some rows have no size entry. The others give once, few or many, or a class for an expanded clone.

TRBD1	TRBV19	TRBJ1-3	few	TGTGCCAGTAGGCAGAGCCGGGACAGCTTCTCTGGAAACACCATATATTTT	CASRQSRDSFSGNTIYF
-	TRBV9	TRBJ1-2	-	TGTGCCAGCAGCGTTGGATCCCTTAGCTATGGCTACACCTTC	CASSVGSLSYGYTF
-	TRBV7-3	TRBJ2-5	-	TGTGCCAGCAGCTTATGGGGAAACCAAGAGACCCAGTACTTC	CASSLWGNQETQYF
-	TRBV15	TRBJ2-5	-	TGTGCCACCAGCAGATTGGCCTCGGGGGCGGGAGAGACCCAGTACTTC	CATSRLASGAGETQYF
-	TRBV28	TRBJ1-1	-	TGTGCCAGCAGTGGGGACACACTTACCCTGAACACTGAAGCTTTCTTT	CASSGDTLTLNTEAFF
TRBD2	TRBV10-3	TRBJ2-7	-	TGTGCCATCAGAGTTAGCGGGGGAGCCGGCGAGCAGTACTTC	CAIRVSGGAGEQYF
-	TRBV5-5	TRBJ1-6	-	TGTGCCAGCAGCTTGTCAGGGACCAGCTCCTATAATTCACCCCTCCACTTT	CASSLSGTSSYNSPLHF
TRBD1	TRBV28	TRBJ2-1	-	TGTGCCAGCAGTTTTGGGGACAGGTACAATGAGCAGTTCTTC	CASSFGDRYNEQFF
TRBD2	TRBV6-4	TRBJ2-5	-	TGTGCCAGCAGTGAGACTAGCGGGAGTTGGGAGACCCAGTACTTC	CASSETSGSWETQYF
TRBD1	TRBV4-2	TRBJ1-2	-	TGTGCCAGCAGCCAAGAAGGGGACAGGTGGCGTTATGGCTACACCTTC	CASSQEGDRWRYGYTF
TRBD2	TRBV7-9	TRBJ2-2	-	TGTGCCAGCAGCCCTACTAGCGGGAGTAATACCGGGGAGCTGTTTTTT	CASSPTSGSNTGELFF
-	TRBV24-1	TRBJ1-4	-	TGTGCCACCAGTGATCCAAAGAGGGGAGGTAATGAAAAACTGTTTTTT	CATSDPKRGGNEKLFF
-	TRBV7-3	TRBJ1-2	-	TGTGCCAGCAGCTTATTTCAAGACTCCGTTTACTTC	CASSLFQDSVYF
-	TRBV7-9	TRBJ1-6	-	TGTGCCAGCAGCTTAATGGGTTCACCCCTCCACTTT	CASSLMGSPLHF
TRBD1	TRBV9	TRBJ2-1	-	TGTGCCAGCAGCGCCGACAGGGGCTCCTACAATGAGCAGTTCTTC	CASSADRGSYNEQFF
-	TRBV18	TRBJ2-3	-	TGTGCCAGCTCACCCGCGGGGGATACGCAGTATTTT	CASSPAGDTQYF
TRBD1	TRBV10-3	TRBJ1-3	-	TGTGCCATCAGTGAACAGGGGGCCTCTGGAAACACCATATATTTT	CAISEQGASGNTIYF
-	TRBV9	TRBJ1-6	-	TGTGCCAGCGCGCCGGGGGCCGTCTATAATTCACCCCTCCACTTT	CASAPGAVYNSPLHF
TRBD1	TRBV7-3	TRBJ2-2	-	TGTGCCAGCAGCTCGATTCCCCGGACAGGGGGCCACACCGGGGAGCTGTTTTTT	CASSSIPRTGGHTGELFF
-	TRBV6-2/TRBV6-3	TRBJ1-1	-	TGTGCCAGCAGTTACTGGGAAGGGAACACTGAAGCTTTCTTT	CASSYWEGNTEAFF
TRBD1	TRBV28	TRBJ1-2	-	TGTGCCAGCAGTAGGACAGGGAGCTATGGCTACACCTTC	CASSRTGSYGYTF
-	TRBV10-3	TRBJ2-5	-	TGTGCCATCGGACAGGAGGGAGGTCGGGGGACCCAGTACTTC	CAIGQEGGRGTQYF
-	TRBV4-2	TRBJ2-7	-	TGTGCCAGCAGCCAAGGTAGCGCAAGCTCCTACGAGCAGTACTTC	CASSQGSASSYEQYF
-	TRBV28	TRBJ1-5	-	TGTGCCAGCATGAGCAATCAGCCCCAGCATTTT	CASMSNQPQHF
TRBD1	TRBV7-2	TRBJ2-5	-	TGTGCCAGCAGCTTACACAGGGGATCGGAGACCCAGTACTTC	CASSLHRGSETQYF
-	TRBV25-1	TRBJ1-2	-	TGTGCCAGCAGTGAATATGGCCGGGTGGGTAGGGATGGCTACACCTTC	CASSEYGRVGRDGYTF
-	TRBV24-1	TRBJ2-1	-	TGTGCCACCAGTGAAAGACGTGGGACGGGCAATGAGCAGTTCTTC	CATSERRGTGNEQFF
-	TRBV7-2	TRBJ2-3	few	TGTGCCAGCAGCCCCGTGGGGGGCTGGACAGATACGCAGTATTTT	CASSPVGGWTDTQYF
TRBD1	TRBV5-1	TRBJ2-7	-	TGCGCCAGCAGCCCACAGGGGGAGGAGGAGCAGTACTTC	CASSPQGEEEQYF
TRBD1	TRBV6-5	TRBJ2-2	-	TGTGCCAGCAAATTGACAGGGATGACCGGGGAGCTGTTTTTT	CASKLTGMTGELFF
TRBD2	TRBV5-1	TRBJ2-1	-	TGCGCCAGCAGATTGGGACTAGCGGATAATGAGCAGTTCTTC	CASRLGLADNEQFF
TRBD2	TRBV15	TRBJ2-2	once	TGTGCCACCAGCAGAGATCAGGATAGCGGGAGACCATACACCGGGGAGCTGTTTTTT	CATSRDQDSGRPYTGELFF
-	TRBV12-3/TRBV12-4	TRBJ2-7	-	TGTGCCAGCAGCCGACGGGGCGCCTACGAGCAGTACTTC	CASSRRGAYEQYF
-	TRBV5-4	TRBJ1-2	-	TGTGCCAGCAGCTTGGTTGCCGGGTATGGCTACACCTTC	CASSLVAGYGYTF
-	TRBV7-8	TRBJ1-5	-	TGTGCCAGCAGGCACGACGAGAGGAGACAGCCCCAGCATTTT	CASRHDERRQPQHF
TRBD1	TRBV27	TRBJ2-4	-	TGTGCCAGCAGGCACAGGGACAGACAAGTAAACATTCAGTACTTC	CASRHRDRQVNIQYF
-	TRBV24-1	TRBJ1-2	-	TGTGCCACCAGCTCGGGGCTACCCCAGGATGGCTACACCTTC	CATSSGLPQDGYTF
-	TRBV19	TRBJ2-3	few	TGTGCCAGTAGTATGATGGCCAGCGCCGCTACGCAGTATTTT	CASSMMASAATQYF
TRBD1	TRBV28	TRBJ1-2	-	TGTGCCAGCAGTCCAACAGGGGGCGCGGGGGGCTACACCTTC	CASSPTGGAGGYTF
-	TRBV24-1	TRBJ1-2	-	TGTGCCACCAGGGACAACTATGGCTACACCTTC	CATRDNYGYTF
-	TRBV5-4	TRBJ2-6	-	TGTGCCAGCAGCTTGAAGACTGGGGCCAACGTCCTGACTTTC	CASSLKTGANVLTF
-	TRBV21-1	TRBJ2-4	-	TGTGCCAGCAGCAAATCGAAGGTACTAGCCAAAAACATTCAGTACTTC	CASSKSKVLAKNIQYF